The T cell receptor beta chain under discussion was sequenced for a study of CD8+CD57+ T cells in acquired aplastic anemia. In the study overall: Average CD4+ read depth in healthy donors was some 11 million reads.

Broader study findings: No significant difference in CD8+ Simpson's diversity was found between patients and controls.

The sample holds a few counts of this clonotype. Its antigen is not known. TCR beta VDJ and CDR3 profiles were obtained from a genomic DNA template. Using its own MiXCR run on the reads, TCRdb lists one record per CDR3 protein. The data contain approximately 81,000 distinct CDR3 sequences, roughly half of them seen just once; the ten biggest clones take up 66%. The sequencing sample was made of sorted CD4+, CD8+, or CD8+CD57+ T cells (not recorded which) from PBMCs. The sequence was obtained from a human donor in good health, serving as a control.

The CDR3 sequence: CASSAREAGDTQYF. Here the CDR3 DNA reads TGTGCCAGCAGTGCCAGAGAGGCAGGAGATACGCAGTATTTT. The V gene is TRBV25-1, the J gene TRBJ2-3; D is unclear. Trimming took 4 bases from V and 5 from J, leaving 13 bases between them. CDR1 and CDR2 (germline): MGHDK, SYGVNS. This CDR3 has 14 amino acids. The whole variable domain, remainder taken from reference TRBV25-1 and TRBJ2-3, is EADIYQTPRYLVIGTGKKITLECSQTMGHDKMYWYQQDPGMELHLIHYSYGVNSTEKGDLSSESTVSRIRTEHFPLTLESARPSHTSQYLCASSAREAGDTQYFGPGTRLTVL.